The 26 T cell receptor beta chains in this list originate from one sample, sequenced in a study of regulatory T cells in long-lasting Graves disease. The time point here: persistent/refractory GD, antithyroid drugs over 5 years with positive TRAb. Extracted PBMC RNA gave rise to the TCR library. For TCR beta, libraries came from iRepertoire HTBI primers and Arm-PCR of CDR3 regions. TCRdb fed the multiplex PCR reads into MiXCR, producing one record per CDR3 protein. The sample consists of hundreds of thousands of distinct CDR3 sequences, roughly 22% of them appearing once. The sample consisted of peripheral blood mononuclear cells (PBMCs), taken when the disease was refractory, from a patient treated with antithyroid drugs. Receptors originate from a female donor with Graves disease.

The sample holds many counts of this clonotype. The V and J genes are TRBV12-3 or TRBV12-4 and TRBJ1-6, with D hard to call. V gave up 4 bases and J gave up 10 bases, with 14 bases separating them. The CDR3 extends over 14 amino acids. CDR3: CASSSEILGSPLHF. CDR3 sequence (DNA): TGTGCCAGCAGTTCGGAGATCCTTGGGTCACCCCTCCACTTT.

This clonotype came up a few times. Here the CDR3 DNA reads TGCAGTGCTAAAGGTGACCGCAGGGCTGAACACATTCAGTACTTC. Its protein product is CSAKGDRRAEHIQYF. V usage is TRBV20-1 and J usage is TRBJ2-4, with D possibly TRBD1 on 5 matching bases. The V and J ends lost 4 bases and 8 bases respectively, with 21 bases between them. This CDR3 region has 15 residues. Germline-derived CDR1 and CDR2 are DFQATT and SNEGSKA (reference sequence).

This rearrangement joins TRBV27 to TRBJ2-1; the match to TRBD2 covers 7 bases. Germline V gene lookup returns CDR1 MNHEY and CDR2 SMNVEV (reference sequence). This CDR3 has 16 residues. The J segment lost 6 bases and the V segment lost 1 base, leaving 9 bases of the junction unmatched. The CDR3 spells CASSLLAGVPSNEQFF. CDR3 sequence (DNA): TGTGCCAGCAGTTTATTGGCGGGAGTGCCCAGCAATGAGCAGTTCTTC.

The gene calls are TRBV7-2 and TRBJ1-1; no clear D gene. The germline CDR1 and CDR2 sequences are SGHTA and FQGNSA. The V end was cut by 8 bases, the J end by 8 bases, with 12 bases between. The length of the CDR3 is 11 residues. CDR3 DNA: TGTGCCAGCGGCCCCAAACGAGAAGCTTTCTTT. It translates to CASGPKREAFF.

The chain links TRBV7-2 to TRBJ1-5; D gene unclear. From germline, CDR1 is SGHTA and CDR2 FQGNSA. This CDR3 comprises 12 residues. Trimming removed 0 bases at V and 9 bases at J, with 6 bases between. DNA of the CDR3: TGTGCCAGCAGCTTAGCCACTCGGCCCCAGCATTTT. It codes for CASSLATRPQHF. Drawing the rest from reference TRBV7-2 and TRBJ1-5, the complete variable domain is GAGVSQSPSNKVTEKGKDVELRCDPISGHTALYWYRQSLGQGLEFLIYFQGNSAPDKSGLPSDRFSAERTGGSVSTLTIQRTQQEDSAVYLCASSLATRPQHFGDGTRLSIL.

CDR3 bases: TGTGCCAGCAGCCAAGGGACCGGGGGTCAGCCCCAGCATTTT. Its protein product is CASSQGTGGQPQHF. The chain links TRBV14 to TRBJ1-5; tentatively, D is TRBD1 (5 bases). V was shortened by 1 base and J by 6 bases, with 10 bases between the two germline ends. The CDR3 consists of 14 residues. CDR1 is SGHDN, CDR2 FVKESK, per germline.

This clonotype was detected a few times. V gene TRBV3-1 combines with J gene TRBJ2-7; D may be TRBD1 (6 bases). The V end lost 6 bases, the J end lost 0 bases, and 9 bases lay between the germline ends. From germline, CDR1 is LGHDT and CDR2 YNNKEL (reference sequence). The CDR3 has 13 residues. The CDR3 coding sequence is TGTGCCAGCAGGGACAGCAACTCCTACGAGCAGTACTTC. It codes for CASRDSNSYEQYF.

This clonotype was seen a few times. The genes are TRBV2 and TRBJ1-1, with D hard to call. CDR1 and CDR2 from the germline V gene are SNHLY and FYNNEI. V lost 6 bases, J lost 1 base, and 15 bases lay in between. The length of the CDR3 is 15 residues. This CDR3 reads CASRGGRAKNTEAFF. The CDR3 DNA sequence: TGTGCCAGCAGGGGAGGGAGGGCTAAGAACACTGAAGCTTTCTTT.

This clonotype came up many times. A single base separates this from a much larger clone, so it may be a read error. The V gene is TRBV11-2, the J gene TRBJ2-5; 8 bases fit TRBD1. The J segment lost 3 bases and the V segment lost 5 bases, leaving 5 bases of the junction unmatched. Germline CDR1 and CDR2: SGHAT and FQNNGV. CDR3 length: 14 amino acids. The CDR3, as DNA: TGTGCCAGCAGCCCGACAGGGGTTAAAGAGACCCAGTACTTC. It is translated as CASSPTGVKETQYF.

The V and J genes are TRBV19 and TRBJ1-2; D unclear. CDR1 and CDR2 (germline): LNHDA, SQIVND (reference sequence). Trimming cost V 1 base and J 2 bases, with 8 bases left between them. This CDR3 spans 14 amino acids. This CDR3 reads CASSIGSVNYGYTF. CDR3 in DNA: TGTGCCAGTAGTATAGGGTCCGTCAACTATGGCTACACCTTC.

This clonotype was recorded many times. CDR3 sequence: CASSQGVEGYEQYF. CDR3 bases: TGTGCCAGCAGCCAAGGAGTGGAGGGCTACGAGCAGTACTTC. V usage is TRBV3-1 and J usage is TRBJ2-7; a possible D gene is TRBD2 (6 bases). Trimming took 1 base from V and 3 from J, leaving 10 bases between them. Germline V gene data show CDR1 as LGHDT and CDR2 as YNNKEL (reference sequence). The CDR3 has 14 amino acids.

This clonotype was detected ten times or more. One end of the junction does not line up with germline, which may come from a read error. The rearrangement uses TRBV7-7 and TRBJ2-5; D is perhaps TRBD2 (6 bases). The CDR3 totals 16 residues. Germline lookup yields CDR1 SSHAT and CDR2 FNYEAQ (reference sequence). The CDR3 DNA reads as TGTGCTAGCAGCTTAGCCCCTGGAGGGGTGGGGGAGACCCAGTACTTC. Encoded protein: CASSLAPGGVGETQYF. Combining the CDR3 with reference TRBV7-7 and TRBJ2-5 gives the whole variable domain GAGVSQSPRYKVTKRGQDVTLRCDPISSHATLYWYQQALGQGPEFLTYFNYEAQPDKSGLPSDRFSAERPEGSISTLTIQRTEQRDSAMYRCASSLAPGGVGETQYFGPGTRLLVL.

The table lists this clonotype with many counts. This rearrangement joins TRBV30 to TRBJ1-1, with D uncertain. With 5 bases removed from V and 1 base from J, the gap between germline ends came to 5 bases. The V gene's germline CDR1 is GTSNPN and CDR2 SVGIG (reference sequence). The CDR3 runs 11 residues. The CDR3 is CAWGRNTEAFF. In DNA, the CDR3 is TGTGCCTGGGGGCGGAACACTGAAGCTTTCTTT.

This clonotype appeared a few times. The chain has TRBV20-1 and TRBJ2-5; maybe TRBD2 (6 bases). V dropped 0 bases and J dropped 3 bases, with 11 bases sitting between them. This CDR3 comprises 14 residues. From germline, CDR1 is DFQATT and CDR2 SNEGSKA (reference sequence). In DNA, the CDR3 is TGCAGTGCTAGAGATGCGCGGGGAGAAGAGACCCAGTACTTC. Protein sequence: CSARDARGEETQYF.

A few counts support this clonotype. The chain has TRBV29-1 and TRBJ1-1, with D possibly being TRBD1 (5 bases). Germline V lookup: CDR1 SQVTM, CDR2 ANQGSEA. Trimming took 5 bases from V and 0 from J, leaving 10 bases between them. CDR3 length equals 13 residues. The CDR3: CSVPGLLNTEAFF. In DNA, the CDR3 is TGCAGCGTTCCGGGACTCCTGAACACTGAAGCTTTCTTT.

The chain employs TRBV6-2 or TRBV6-3 and TRBJ1-2; D unresolved. The germline CDR1 and CDR2 sequences are MNHEY and SVGEGT. The V end was cut by 8 bases, the J end by 4 bases, with 8 bases between. The CDR3 has 11 amino acids. CDR3 protein: CASADGYGYTF. The CDR3 nucleotides read TGTGCCAGCGCGGACGGCTATGGCTACACCTTC.

The chain employs TRBV5-1 and TRBJ1-2, with TRBD1 matching 7 bases. The CDR3 contains 15 residues. The germline V gene has CDR1 SGHRS and CDR2 YFSETQ. With V trimmed by 4 bases and J by 8 bases, 14 bases remained unmatched. The CDR3 DNA is TGCGCCAGCAGCCGGGAACTACAGGGGATAGGCGGCTACACCTTC. This gives the protein CASSRELQGIGGYTF.

This rearrangement joins TRBV13 to TRBJ1-2; no reliable D call. Germline V lookup: CDR1 PRHDT, CDR2 FYEKMQ (reference sequence). Trimming removed 9 bases at V and 2 bases at J, with 10 bases between. CDR3 length: 12 residues. The CDR3 loop is CASRRGNYGYTF. CDR3 in DNA: TGTGCCAGTCGGCGAGGGAACTATGGCTACACCTTC. The whole variable domain, remainder taken from reference TRBV13 and TRBJ1-2, is AAGVIQSPRHLIKEKRETATLKCYPIPRHDTVYWYQQGPGQDPQFLISFYEKMQSDKGSIPDRFSAQQFSDYHSELNMSSLELGDSALYFCASRRGNYGYTFGSGTRLTVV.

This clonotype was found a few times. The V call is TRBV19, the J call TRBJ1-2; D is possibly TRBD1 (5 bases). V lost 3 bases, J lost 8 bases, and 13 bases lay in between. The CDR3 sequence is 13 residues long. CDR1 is LNHDA, CDR2 SQIVND, per germline (reference sequence). CDR3 in amino acids: CASSIGTAMGYTF. In DNA, the CDR3 is TGTGCCAGTAGTATCGGGACGGCGATGGGCTACACCTTC.

This clonotype was counted only a few times. The chain employs TRBV29-1 and TRBJ1-2, with D perhaps matching TRBD1 (5 bases). The germline V and J ends were trimmed by 6 bases and 8 bases, with 22 bases remaining between them. Germline loops: CDR1 SQVTM, CDR2 ANQGSEA. The CDR3 is made up of 14 amino acids. The CDR3: CSVAPLGLSGGYTF. The CDR3 DNA is TGCAGCGTAGCCCCGCTGGGGCTATCGGGGGGCTACACCTTC.

This clonotype occurred a few times. The J gene is TRBJ2-7, the V gene TRBV4-1, with no clear D. Trimming cost V 1 base and J 3 bases, with 10 bases left between them. This CDR3 has 14 amino acids. Germline loops: CDR1 MGHRA, CDR2 YSYEKL. The CDR3, as DNA: TGCGCCAGCAGCCAAGTCGGTTCCCTCTACGAGCAGTACTTC. It codes for CASSQVGSLYEQYF.

The rearrangement joins TRBV7-2 to TRBJ2-2, with TRBD2 identical over 12 bases. The ends lost 5 bases at V and 4 bases at J; junction bases unmatched: 5. This CDR3 contains 16 residues. Germline V lookup: CDR1 SGHTA, CDR2 FQGNSA. CDR3 residues: CASSPTSGSVTGELFF. The CDR3 bases are TGTGCCAGCAGCCCGACTAGCGGGAGTGTCACCGGGGAGCTGTTTTTT.

This clonotype has a handful of counts. V gene TRBV7-9 combines with J gene TRBJ1-6; D gene ambiguous. Trimming cost V 3 bases and J 7 bases, with 10 bases left between them. The length of the CDR3 is 14 residues. The germline V gene encodes CDR1 SEHNR and CDR2 FQNEAQ (reference sequence). For the CDR3, the DNA is TGTGCCAGCAGCTTCGTTCAAAGGAATTCACCCCTCCACTTT. It is translated as CASSFVQRNSPLHF.

As to this clonotype: This probably arose from a read error, given a far larger clone one base away. V gene TRBV10-3 combines with J gene TRBJ1-1; D unclear. Germline V gene sequence: CDR1 ENHRY, CDR2 SYGVKD. This CDR3 contains 15 residues. The CDR3 nucleotides read TGTGCCAGCAGTTACTCGGGCAGAGAGAACACTGAAGCTCTCTTT. This gives the protein CASSYSGRENTEALF.

This clonotype was detected many times. This chain connects TRBV3-1 to TRBJ2-4; D call uncertain. V shed 2 bases and J shed 3 bases, with 5 bases lying between them. The CDR3 sequence is 13 residues long. The germline V gene has CDR1 LGHDT and CDR2 YNNKEL (reference sequence). CDR3 loop: CASSQLRKNIQYF. DNA of the CDR3: TGTGCCAGCAGCCAACTACGCAAAAACATTCAGTACTTC.

Many counts were recorded for this clonotype. The chain uses TRBV28 and TRBJ1-2; 8 nucleotides match TRBD1. The CDR3 sequence is 16 residues long. Germline lookup yields CDR1 MDHEN and CDR2 SYDVKM. J gave up 7 bases and V 2 bases, and 12 bases lay outside the gene matches. DNA of the CDR3: TGTGCCAGCAGTTTAACCCCGGGGGCAGGGGGCTCTGGCTACACCTTC. This encodes CASSLTPGAGGSGYTF.